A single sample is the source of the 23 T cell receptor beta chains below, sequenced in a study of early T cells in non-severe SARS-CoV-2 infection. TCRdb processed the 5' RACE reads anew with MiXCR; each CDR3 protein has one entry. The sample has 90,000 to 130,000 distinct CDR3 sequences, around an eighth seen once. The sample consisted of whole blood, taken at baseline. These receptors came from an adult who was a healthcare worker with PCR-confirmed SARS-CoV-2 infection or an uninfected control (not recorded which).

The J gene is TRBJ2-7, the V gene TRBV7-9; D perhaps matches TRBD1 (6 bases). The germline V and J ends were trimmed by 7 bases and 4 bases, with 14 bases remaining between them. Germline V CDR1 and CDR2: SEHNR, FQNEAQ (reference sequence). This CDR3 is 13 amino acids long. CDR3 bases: TGTGCCAGCACCCCAAGAGGGGGATACGAGCAGTACTTC. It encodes CASTPRGGYEQYF.

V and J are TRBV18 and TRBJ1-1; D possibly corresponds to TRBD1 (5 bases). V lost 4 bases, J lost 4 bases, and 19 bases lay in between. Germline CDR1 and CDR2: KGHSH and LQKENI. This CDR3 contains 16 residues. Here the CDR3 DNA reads TGTGCCAGCTCACGACGGGTCTTGGACACCCTCACTGAAGCTTTCTTT. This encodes CASSRRVLDTLTEAFF.

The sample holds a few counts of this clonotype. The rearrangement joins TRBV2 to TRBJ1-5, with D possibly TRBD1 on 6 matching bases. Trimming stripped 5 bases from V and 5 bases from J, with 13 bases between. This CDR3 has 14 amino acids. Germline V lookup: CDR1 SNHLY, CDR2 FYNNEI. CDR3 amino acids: CASSQQGWDQPQHF. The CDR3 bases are TGTGCCAGCAGTCAACAGGGATGGGATCAGCCCCAGCATTTT.

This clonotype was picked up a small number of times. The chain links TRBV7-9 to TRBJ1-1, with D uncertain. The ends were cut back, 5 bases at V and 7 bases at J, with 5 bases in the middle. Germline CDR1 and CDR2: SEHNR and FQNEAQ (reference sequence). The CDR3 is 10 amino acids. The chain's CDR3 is CASSQFEAFF. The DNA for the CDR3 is TGTGCCAGCAGCCAGTTTGAAGCTTTCTTT.

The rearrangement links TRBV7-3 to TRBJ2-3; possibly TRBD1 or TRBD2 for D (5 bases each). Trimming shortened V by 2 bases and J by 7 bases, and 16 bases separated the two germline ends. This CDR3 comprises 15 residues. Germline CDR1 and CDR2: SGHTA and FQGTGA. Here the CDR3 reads CASSLGSGPRNTQYF. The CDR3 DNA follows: TGTGCCAGCAGCTTAGGGTCGGGGCCGAGGAATACGCAGTATTTT.

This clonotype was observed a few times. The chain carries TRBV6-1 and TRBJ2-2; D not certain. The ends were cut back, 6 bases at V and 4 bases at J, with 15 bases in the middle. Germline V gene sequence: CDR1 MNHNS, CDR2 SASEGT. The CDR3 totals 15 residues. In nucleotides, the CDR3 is TGTGCCAGCAGCCATCACTCAGGAGCCACCGGGGAGCTGTTTTTT. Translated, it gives CASSHHSGATGELFF.

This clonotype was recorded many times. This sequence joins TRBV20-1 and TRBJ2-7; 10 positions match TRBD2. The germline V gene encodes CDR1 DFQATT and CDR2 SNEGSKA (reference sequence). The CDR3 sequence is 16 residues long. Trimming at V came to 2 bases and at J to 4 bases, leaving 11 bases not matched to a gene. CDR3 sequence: CSARKELAGIGYEQYF. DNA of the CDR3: TGCAGTGCTAGAAAGGAACTAGCGGGAATCGGGTACGAGCAGTACTTC.

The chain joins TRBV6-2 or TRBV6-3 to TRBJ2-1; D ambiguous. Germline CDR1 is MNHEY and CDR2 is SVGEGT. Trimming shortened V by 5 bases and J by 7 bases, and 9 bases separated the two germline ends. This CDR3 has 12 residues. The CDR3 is CASSTPRNEQFF. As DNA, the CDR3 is TGTGCCAGCAGTACCCCAAGGAATGAGCAGTTCTTC.

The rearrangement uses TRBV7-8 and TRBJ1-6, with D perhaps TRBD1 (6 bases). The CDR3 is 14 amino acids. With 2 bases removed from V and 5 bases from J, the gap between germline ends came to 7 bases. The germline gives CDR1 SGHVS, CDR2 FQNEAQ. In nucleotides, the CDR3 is TGTGCCAGCAGCTTAAGGACAGATAATTCACCCCTCCACTTT. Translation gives CASSLRTDNSPLHF.

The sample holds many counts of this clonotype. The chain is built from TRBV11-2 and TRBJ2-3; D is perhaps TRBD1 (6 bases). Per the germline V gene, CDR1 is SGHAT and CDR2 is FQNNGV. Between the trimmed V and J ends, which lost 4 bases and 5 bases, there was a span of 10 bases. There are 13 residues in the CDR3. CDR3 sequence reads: CASSSSRGDTQYF. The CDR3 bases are TGTGCCAGCAGCTCTTCCAGGGGAGATACGCAGTATTTT.

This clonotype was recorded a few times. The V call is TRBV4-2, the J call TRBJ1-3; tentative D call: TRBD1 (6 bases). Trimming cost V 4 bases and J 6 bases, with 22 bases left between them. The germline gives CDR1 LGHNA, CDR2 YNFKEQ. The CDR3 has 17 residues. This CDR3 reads CASSLAYREQTENTIYF. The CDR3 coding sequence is TGTGCCAGCAGCCTCGCCTACAGGGAACAGACTGAAAACACCATATATTTT.

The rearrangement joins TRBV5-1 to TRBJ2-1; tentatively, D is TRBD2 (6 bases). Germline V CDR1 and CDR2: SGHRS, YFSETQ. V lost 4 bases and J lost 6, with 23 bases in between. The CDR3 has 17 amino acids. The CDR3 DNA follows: TGCGCCAGCAGCCCTTCTGCGGGACTTGAGGTATCCAATGAGCAGTTCTTC. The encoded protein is CASSPSAGLEVSNEQFF.

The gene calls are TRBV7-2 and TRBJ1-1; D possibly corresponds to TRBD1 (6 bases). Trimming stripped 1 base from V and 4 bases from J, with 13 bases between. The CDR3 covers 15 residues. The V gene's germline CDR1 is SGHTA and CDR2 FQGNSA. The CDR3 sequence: CASSLEGGRSTEAFF. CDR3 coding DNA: TGTGCCAGCAGCTTAGAGGGGGGGAGGAGCACTGAAGCTTTCTTT.

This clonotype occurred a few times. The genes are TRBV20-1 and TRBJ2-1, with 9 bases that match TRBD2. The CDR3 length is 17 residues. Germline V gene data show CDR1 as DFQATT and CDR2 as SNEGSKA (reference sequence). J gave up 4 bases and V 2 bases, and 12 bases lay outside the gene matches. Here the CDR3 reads CSARPEPGLATYNEQFF. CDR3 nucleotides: TGCAGTGCTAGACCCGAGCCGGGACTAGCCACTTACAATGAGCAGTTCTTC.

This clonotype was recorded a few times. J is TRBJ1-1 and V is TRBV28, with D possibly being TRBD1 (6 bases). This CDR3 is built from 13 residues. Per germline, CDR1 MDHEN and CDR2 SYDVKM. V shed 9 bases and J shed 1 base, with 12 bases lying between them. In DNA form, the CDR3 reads TGTGCCAGTCGGACAGCGGGGAACACTGAAGCTTTCTTT. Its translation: CASRTAGNTEAFF.

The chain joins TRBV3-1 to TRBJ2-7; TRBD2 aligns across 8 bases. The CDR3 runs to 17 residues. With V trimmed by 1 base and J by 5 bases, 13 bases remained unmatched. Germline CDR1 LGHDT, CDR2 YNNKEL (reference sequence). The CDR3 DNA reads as TGTGCCAGCAGCCAAGGTAGACTAGCGCGAGGGGACCACGAGCAGTACTTC. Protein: CASSQGRLARGDHEQYF.

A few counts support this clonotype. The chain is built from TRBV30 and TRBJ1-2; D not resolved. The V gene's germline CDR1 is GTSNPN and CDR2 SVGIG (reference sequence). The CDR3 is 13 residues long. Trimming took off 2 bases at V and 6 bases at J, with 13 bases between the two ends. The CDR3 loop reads CAWSSLPKDGYTF. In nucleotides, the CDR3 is TGTGCCTGGAGTAGTCTTCCGAAGGATGGCTACACCTTC.

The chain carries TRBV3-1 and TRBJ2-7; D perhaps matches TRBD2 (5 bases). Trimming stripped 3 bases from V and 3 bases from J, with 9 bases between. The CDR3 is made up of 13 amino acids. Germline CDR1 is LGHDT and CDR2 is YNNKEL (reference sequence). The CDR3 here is CASSQDWVYEQYF. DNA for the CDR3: TGTGCCAGCAGCCAGGACTGGGTCTACGAGCAGTACTTC.

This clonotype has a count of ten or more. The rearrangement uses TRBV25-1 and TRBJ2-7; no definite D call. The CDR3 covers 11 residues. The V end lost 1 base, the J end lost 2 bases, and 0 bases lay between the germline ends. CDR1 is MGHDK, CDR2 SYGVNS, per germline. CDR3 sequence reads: CASSESYEQYF. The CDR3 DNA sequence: TGTGCCAGCAGTGAATCCTACGAGCAGTACTTC.

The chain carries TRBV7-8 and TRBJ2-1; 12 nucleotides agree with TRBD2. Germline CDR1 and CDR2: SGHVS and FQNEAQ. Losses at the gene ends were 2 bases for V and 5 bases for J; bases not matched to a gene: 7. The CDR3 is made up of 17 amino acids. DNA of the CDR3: TGTGCCAGCAGCTTACCGACTAGCGGGAGATCGGACAATGAGCAGTTCTTC. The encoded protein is CASSLPTSGRSDNEQFF.

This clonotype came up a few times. CDR3 loop: CASSPQQGNEAFF. Here the CDR3 DNA reads TGTGCCAGCTCACCACAGCAGGGTAATGAAGCTTTCTTT. The chain couples TRBV18 to TRBJ1-1; tentatively, D is TRBD1 (5 bases). Germline assignment: CDR1 KGHSH and CDR2 LQKENI. Between the trimmed V and J ends, which lost 1 base and 7 bases, there was a span of 10 bases. The CDR3 extends over 13 amino acids.

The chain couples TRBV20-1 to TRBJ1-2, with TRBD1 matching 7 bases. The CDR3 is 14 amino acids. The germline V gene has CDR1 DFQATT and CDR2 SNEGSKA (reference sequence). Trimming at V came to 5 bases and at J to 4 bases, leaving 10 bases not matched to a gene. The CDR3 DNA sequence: TGCAGTGCTCCCCGGGACAGTCGTGGCTATGGCTACACCTTC. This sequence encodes CSAPRDSRGYGYTF.

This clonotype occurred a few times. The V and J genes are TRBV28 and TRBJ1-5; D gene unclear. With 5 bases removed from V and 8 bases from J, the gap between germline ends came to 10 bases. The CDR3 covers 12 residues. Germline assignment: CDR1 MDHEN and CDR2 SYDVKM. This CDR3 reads CASSGATKPQHF. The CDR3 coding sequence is TGTGCCAGCAGTGGTGCAACGAAGCCCCAGCATTTT.